This T cell receptor (beta chain) was retrieved from a study of blood T cell repertoires in COVID-19. Across the study: Acute-phase and convalescent COVID-19 samples originated in the United States, Italy and Spain. PBMCs, B-cell-depleted T cells, or T cells provided the cDNA or gDNA that made up the material.

Original data processing: Estimation of nucleated cell counts relied on the amplification of reference gene primers. Generated by immunoSEQ multiplex PCR, the TCRdb table keeps only in-frame clones and is missing some. V and J calls and clone size come straight from that table; D and trimming were deduced from the DNA. This table has some 140,000 clones, approximately 85% appearing once. The trim removed 5 bases at V and 3 bases at J, leaving 7 bases unmatched. Germline CDR1 and CDR2: SGHTA and FQGNSA. This CDR3 contains 15 residues. The receptor was isolated from a man in his sixties with COVID-19, enrolled during active disease. The sequencing input was peripheral blood. The chain has TRBV7-2 and TRBJ1-5, with TRBD1 matching over 7 bases. Written as DNA, the CDR3 is TGTGCCAGCAGCGAGTCAGGGGGGAACAATCAGCCCCAGCATTTT. It translates to CASSESGGNNQPQHF. Full variable domain (remainder filled in from reference TRBV7-2 and TRBJ1-5): GAGVSQSPSNKVTEKGKDVELRCDPISGHTALYWYRQSLGQGLEFLIYFQGNSAPDKSGLPSDRFSAERTGGSVSTLTIQRTQQEDSAVYLCASSESGGNNQPQHFGDGTRLSIL.